This passage covers 19 T cell receptor beta chains from one sample sequenced in a study of blood T cell repertoires in COVID-19. Clones were sequenced by immunoSEQ multiplex PCR, and TCRdb holds only the in-frame ones, with some missing. The sample has about 250,000 clones; roughly 80% are singletons. The sample consisted of peripheral blood. All receptors derive from an elderly man with acute or convalescent COVID-19.

V is TRBV28 and J is TRBJ1-2; 9 nucleotides align to TRBD1. CDR3 length: 13 residues. Germline V CDR1 and CDR2: MDHEN, SYDVKM. The J segment lost 4 bases and the V segment lost 7 bases, leaving 4 bases of the junction unmatched. The CDR3 DNA is TGTGCCAGCACCGGACAGGGGCTCTATGGCTACACCTTC. As protein: CASTGQGLYGYTF.

This clone has only a few counts. This chain uses TRBV6-1 with TRBJ1-4; D may be TRBD1 (5 bases). This CDR3 is built from 14 residues. Germline assignment: CDR1 MNHNS and CDR2 SASEGT. Trimming stripped 1 base from V and 7 bases from J, with 10 bases between. CDR3 amino acids: CASSEGGLGEKLFF. The CDR3 coding sequence is TGTGCCAGCAGTGAAGGGGGACTTGGTGAAAAACTGTTTTTT.

This chain uses TRBV19 with TRBJ2-2; 7 bases agree with TRBD2. The length of the CDR3 is 15 residues. The V gene end was trimmed by 6 bases and the J gene end by 3 bases; junction bases not matched to a gene: 7. Germline V gene data show CDR1 as LNHDA and CDR2 as SQIVND (reference sequence). The CDR3 is CASSKGREYTGELFF. The CDR3, as DNA: TGTGCCAGTAGCAAAGGGAGGGAATACACCGGGGAGCTGTTTTTT. The full variable domain, with the rest looked up from reference TRBV19 and TRBJ2-2, is DGGITQSPKYLFRKEGQNVTLSCEQNLNHDAMYWYRQDPGQGLRLIYYSQIVNDFQKGDIAEGYSVSREKKESFPLTVTSAQKNPTAFYLCASSKGREYTGELFFGEGSRLTVL.

This clone was seen a handful of times. Other DNA sequences in this sample translate to the same CDR3. The chain couples TRBV18 to TRBJ1-3; 7 bases fit TRBD1. CDR3 length equals 15 residues. Per germline, CDR1 KGHSH and CDR2 LQKENI. The V and J ends lost 3 bases and 0 bases, in that order; junction bases with no gene match: 2. The CDR3 spells CASSPRTGSGNTIYF. In nucleotides, the CDR3 is TGTGCCAGCTCACCTCGGACAGGCTCTGGAAACACCATATATTTT.

The V gene is TRBV7-2, the J gene TRBJ2-2, with 10 bases identical to TRBD2. In germline, CDR1 is SGHTA, CDR2 FQGNSA. CDR3 length: 18 residues. V shed 4 bases, J shed 0 bases, and the junction held 8 bases outside the gene matches. This CDR3 reads CASSWERGGPANTGELFF. CDR3 nucleotides: TGTGCCAGCAGCTGGGAGCGGGGGGGCCCGGCGAACACCGGGGAGCTGTTTTTT.

In this sample, this clone turned up a few times. This chain uses TRBV9 with TRBJ1-5; a weak D match, TRBD1 (6 bases). The CDR3 totals 15 residues. From germline, CDR1 is SGDLS and CDR2 YYNGEE. With 0 bases removed from V and 4 bases from J, the gap between germline ends came to 11 bases. CDR3 sequence: CASSVAQGRNQPQHF. The CDR3 bases are TGTGCCAGCAGCGTAGCCCAGGGGCGGAATCAGCCCCAGCATTTT.

This clone came up once. The V call is TRBV30, the J call TRBJ1-2, with 7 bases aligning to TRBD1. Germline V gene lookup returns CDR1 GTSNPN and CDR2 SVGIG (reference sequence). The CDR3 consists of 13 residues. V gave up 6 bases and J gave up 2 bases; unmatched junction bases: 6. CDR3 sequence reads: CACIDRVNYGYTF. CDR3 DNA: TGTGCCTGCATAGACAGGGTAAACTATGGCTACACCTTC.

The genes are TRBV19 and TRBJ1-4, with 7 bases matching TRBD1. Germline V gives CDR1 LNHDA, CDR2 SQIVND (reference sequence). The CDR3 sequence is 14 residues long. With 5 bases clipped from V and 5 bases from J, the junction kept 5 bases outside the gene matches. In DNA, the CDR3 is TGTGCCAGTAGTTGGGACAGAGAGAATGAAAAACTGTTTTTT. Its protein product is CASSWDRENEKLFF.

The chain carries TRBV7-2 and TRBJ2-7; TRBD2 matches at 16 bases. The CDR3 loop spans 17 amino acids. The junction had 8 bases not matched to a gene; V was cut back by 4 bases and J by 5 bases. Germline lookup yields CDR1 SGHTA and CDR2 FQGNSA. The CDR3 bases are TGTGCCAGCAGCTGGGGACTAGCGGGAGGGCGAAATGACGAGCAGTACTTC. Protein sequence: CASSWGLAGGRNDEQYF.

The chain recombines TRBV6-5 with TRBJ1-5; no firm D call. Trimming pared 5 bases from V and 6 bases from J, leaving 14 bases between. This CDR3 contains 14 residues. Per germline, CDR1 MNHEY and CDR2 SVGAGI. DNA of the CDR3: TGTGCCAGCAGTCCCCGGCCGCCGGGTCAGCCCCAGCATTTT. It is translated as CASSPRPPGQPQHF.

The rearrangement uses TRBV27 and TRBJ2-1; 8 bases are shared with TRBD2. The CDR3 consists of 15 residues. The germline V gene has CDR1 MNHEY and CDR2 SMNVEV (reference sequence). CDR3 DNA: TGTGCGATCGGGGGCGGGGGGCCCCTTTACAATGAGCAGTTCTTC. This encodes CAIGGGGPLYNEQFF.

The V gene is TRBV4-1, the J gene TRBJ2-5; 7 positions agree with TRBD2. There are 14 residues in the CDR3. Germline V lookup: CDR1 MGHRA, CDR2 YSYEKL. V trimming: 6 bases; J trimming: 5 bases; junction bases outside the gene matches: 9. As DNA, the CDR3 is TGCGCCAGCAGACTAACCGGGGGAGGGGAGACCCAGTACTTC. Protein: CASRLTGGGETQYF.

The V gene is TRBV7-8, the J gene TRBJ1-4; tentatively, D is TRBD1 (5 bases). Germline assignment: CDR1 SGHVS and CDR2 FQNEAQ. V dropped 4 bases and J dropped 5 bases, with 14 bases sitting between them. The CDR3 extends over 15 amino acids. CDR3 protein: CASSSQGIRNEKLFF. CDR3 DNA sequence: TGTGCCAGCAGCTCTCAGGGAATTAGGAATGAAAAACTGTTTTTT.

The V gene is TRBV24-1, the J gene TRBJ1-2, with D perhaps TRBD1 (6 bases). V was trimmed by 8 bases and J by 8 bases, leaving 14 bases between them. The CDR3 has 12 amino acids. Germline CDR1 KGHDR, CDR2 SFDVKD. The CDR3 coding sequence is TGTGCCACCAATCGGGACATTCAGGGCTACACCTTC. This sequence encodes CATNRDIQGYTF.

The chain is built from TRBV6-5 and TRBJ1-5; D gene uncertain. The CDR3 totals 12 residues. In germline, CDR1 is MNHEY, CDR2 SVGAGI. Between the trimmed V and J ends, which lost 7 bases and 9 bases, there was a span of 13 bases. The CDR3: CASTVFNGPQHF. In DNA, the CDR3 is TGTGCCAGCACAGTTTTCAATGGGCCCCAGCATTTT.

The chain combines TRBV6-5 with TRBJ1-1; D is possibly TRBD1 (5 bases). Germline-derived CDR1 and CDR2 are MNHEY and SVGAGI. This CDR3 is built from 13 residues. Deletions cut 8 bases from V and 0 bases from J, with 10 bases between. The CDR3 loop is CASGGLMNTEAFF. CDR3 bases: TGTGCCAGCGGGGGACTGATGAACACTGAAGCTTTCTTT.

The chain has TRBV28 and TRBJ1-5, with D maybe TRBD1 (5 bases). V lost 6 bases and J 1 base, leaving 13 bases between the germline ends. Germline V gives CDR1 MDHEN, CDR2 SYDVKM. The CDR3 has 15 amino acids. The CDR3 DNA reads TGTGCCAGCAGGGGGCCGGGTTCAAGCAATCAGCCCCAGCATTTT. This encodes CASRGPGSSNQPQHF.

This chain uses TRBV6-5 with TRBJ2-3; TRBD1 matches 10 bases. Germline values: CDR1 MNHEY, CDR2 SVGAGI. CDR3 length: 15 residues. V lost 4 bases, J lost 5 bases, and 6 bases stayed unmatched. The CDR3 loop reads CASSSRDRGLDTQYF. Here the CDR3 DNA reads TGTGCCAGCAGTTCCCGGGACAGGGGTCTAGATACGCAGTATTTT.

The chain is built from TRBV9 and TRBJ1-6, with D unresolved. This CDR3 is 17 amino acids long. Germline CDR1 is SGDLS and CDR2 is YYNGEE. The germline V and J ends were trimmed by 5 bases and 7 bases, with 22 bases remaining between them. The DNA of the CDR3 is TGTGCCAGCAGGGAATTAAGCCGACGGGGTTTAAATTCACCCCTCCACTTT. It encodes CASRELSRRGLNSPLHF.